This record concerns one TCR beta chain sequence. Antigen specificity is unknown. Germline and genes: mouse. The observed sequence ends 1 residue before the CDR3 terminus, with the missing tail filled in from the germline J gene. Specified time point: mouse harvest day 14 after allogeneic transplant. Mouse grafts combined 10^7 T-cell-depleted bone marrow cells with 10^6 splenic CD5+ T cells. Tissues came from B6→BALB/c major-mismatch GVHD mice at day 7 or 14. Profiling relied on immunoSEQ multiplex PCR, and the TCRdb table lists in-frame clones only, not all of them. The sample includes approximately 5,000 clones, approximately 36% of them seen just once. The data belong to a study of tissue T cells after allogeneic stem cell transplantation. General study findings and limits: Anatomically similar tissues had similar TCR repertoires within each patient. Few T cell clones were shared across patients, but motif clusters showed tissue-specific shared signatures. The patient cohort was small and clinically heterogeneous, with limited sampling depth.

The V end was cut by 3 bases, the J end by 2 bases, with 0 bases between. The CDR3 has 11 residues. CDR1 SNHLY and CDR2 FYNGKV come from the germline V gene (reference sequence). The sample taken for sequencing was gut tissue. The chain couples TRBV3 to TRBJ2-5; D is undetermined. The receptor's source is a female BALB/c mouse given C57BL/6 T cells with graft-versus-host disease after an allogeneic hematopoietic cell transplant. The covered CDR3 bases are TGTGCCAGCAGCTTCCAAGACACCCAGTAC. Translation gives CASSFQDTQY. The complete CDR3 protein is CASSFQDTQYF.